Listed here is a single T cell receptor (beta chain). As yet, its antigen is unknown. Treatment in this sample: oral pan-JAK inhibitor, 5-10 mg twice daily. J gave up 4 bases and V 1 base, and 2 bases lay outside the gene matches. There are 14 residues in the CDR3. Germline CDR1 reads LNHNV; CDR2 reads YYDKDF (reference sequence). In each case, RNA was isolated and then reverse transcribed into cDNA as the sequencing template. Clones were sequenced by immunoSEQ multiplex PCR, and TCRdb holds only the in-frame ones, with some missing. The sample holds about 110,000 clones, roughly 84% seen once. This specimen belongs to a study of CD8+ T cells in alopecia areata. Whole-study results and caveats: Tofacitinib significantly brought down scalp clonality and expanded CD8+ clones among top 100.

The sequencing here drew on CD8+ T cells sorted from blood, taken at week 24, from a patient treated with tofacitinib. This TCR was sampled from a human donor with alopecia areata. The chain couples TRBV15 to TRBJ2-5, with 8 bases identical to TRBD1. CDR3 sequence (DNA): TGTGCCACCAGCAGAGCCGACAGGGGAGAGACCCAGTACTTC. The encoded protein is CATSRADRGETQYF.